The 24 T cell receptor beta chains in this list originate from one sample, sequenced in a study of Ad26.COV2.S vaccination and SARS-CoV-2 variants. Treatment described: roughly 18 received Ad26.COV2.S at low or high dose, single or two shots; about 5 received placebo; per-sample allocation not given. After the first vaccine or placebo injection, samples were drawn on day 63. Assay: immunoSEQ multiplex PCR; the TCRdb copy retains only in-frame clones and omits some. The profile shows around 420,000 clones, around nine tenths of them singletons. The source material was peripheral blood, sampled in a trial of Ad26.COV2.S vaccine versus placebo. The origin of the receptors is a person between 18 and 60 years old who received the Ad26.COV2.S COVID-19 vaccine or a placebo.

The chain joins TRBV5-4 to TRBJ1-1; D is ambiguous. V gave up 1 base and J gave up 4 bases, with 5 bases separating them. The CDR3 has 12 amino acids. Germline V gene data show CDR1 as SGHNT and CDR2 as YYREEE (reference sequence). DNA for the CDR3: TGTGCCAGCAGCTTGCCGCGCACTGAAGCTTTCTTT. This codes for CASSLPRTEAFF.

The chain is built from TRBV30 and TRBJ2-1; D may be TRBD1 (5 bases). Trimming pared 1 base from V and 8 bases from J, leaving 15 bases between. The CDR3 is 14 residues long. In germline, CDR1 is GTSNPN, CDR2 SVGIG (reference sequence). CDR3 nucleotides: TGTGCCTGGAGTGAGAAGGGGTTTTGGGATGAGCAGTTCTTC. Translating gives CAWSEKGFWDEQFF.

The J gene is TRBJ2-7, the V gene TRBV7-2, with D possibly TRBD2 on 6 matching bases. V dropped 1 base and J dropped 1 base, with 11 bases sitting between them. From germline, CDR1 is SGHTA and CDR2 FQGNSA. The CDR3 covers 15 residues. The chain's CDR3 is CASSLESSASYEQYF. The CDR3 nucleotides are TGTGCCAGCAGCTTAGAGTCTAGCGCTTCCTACGAGCAGTACTTC.

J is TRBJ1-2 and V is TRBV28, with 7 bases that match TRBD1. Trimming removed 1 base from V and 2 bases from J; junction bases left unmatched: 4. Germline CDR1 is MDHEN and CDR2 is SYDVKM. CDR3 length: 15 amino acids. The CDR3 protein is CASSLSATGNYGYTF. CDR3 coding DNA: TGTGCCAGCAGTTTATCTGCGACAGGGAACTATGGCTACACCTTC.

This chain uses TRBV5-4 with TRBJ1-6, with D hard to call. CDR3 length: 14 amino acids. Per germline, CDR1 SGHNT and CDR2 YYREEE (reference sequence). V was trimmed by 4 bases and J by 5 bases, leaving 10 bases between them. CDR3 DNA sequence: TGTGCCAGCAGCGATTCACGGAATAATTCACCCCTCCACTTT. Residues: CASSDSRNNSPLHF.

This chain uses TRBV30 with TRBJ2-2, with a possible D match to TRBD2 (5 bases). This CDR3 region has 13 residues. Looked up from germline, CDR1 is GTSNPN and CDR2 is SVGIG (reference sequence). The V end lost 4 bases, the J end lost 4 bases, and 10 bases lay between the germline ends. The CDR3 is CAWNPRGTGELFF. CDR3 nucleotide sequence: TGTGCCTGGAACCCACGGGGCACCGGGGAGCTGTTTTTT.

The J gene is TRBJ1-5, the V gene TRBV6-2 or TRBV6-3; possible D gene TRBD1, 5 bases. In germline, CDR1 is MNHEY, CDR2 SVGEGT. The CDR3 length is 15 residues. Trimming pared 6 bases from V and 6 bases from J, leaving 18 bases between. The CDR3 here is CASSSGGGVGQPQHF. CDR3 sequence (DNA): TGTGCCAGCAGCTCCGGTGGGGGTGTCGGTCAGCCCCAGCATTTT.

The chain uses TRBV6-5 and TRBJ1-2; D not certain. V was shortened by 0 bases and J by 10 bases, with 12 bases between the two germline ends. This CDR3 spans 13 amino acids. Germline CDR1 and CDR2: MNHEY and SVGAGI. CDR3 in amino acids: CASSYSNTVSYTF. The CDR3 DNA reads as TGTGCCAGCAGTTACTCGAACACGGTCTCCTACACCTTC.

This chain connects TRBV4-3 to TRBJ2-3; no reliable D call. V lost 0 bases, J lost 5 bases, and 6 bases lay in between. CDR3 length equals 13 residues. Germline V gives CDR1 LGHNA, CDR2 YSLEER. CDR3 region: CASSQDRQDTQYF. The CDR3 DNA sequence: TGCGCCAGCAGCCAAGATAGGCAAGATACGCAGTATTTT.

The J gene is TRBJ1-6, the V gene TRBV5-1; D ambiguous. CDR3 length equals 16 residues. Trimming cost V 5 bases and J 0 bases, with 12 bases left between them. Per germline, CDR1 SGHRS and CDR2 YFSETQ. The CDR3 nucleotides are TGCGCCAGCAGTCAAGTAGGGAGCTCCTATAATTCACCCCTCCACTTT. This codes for CASSQVGSSYNSPLHF.

The chain's CDR3 is CASSNLAGGRPNEQFF. CDR3 in DNA: TGTGCCAGCAGTAACTTAGCGGGGGGCCGACCCAATGAGCAGTTCTTC. V usage is TRBV28 and J usage is TRBJ2-1; 10 bases align to TRBD2. Trimming cost V 5 bases and J 6 bases; bases outside gene matches: 10. Germline V gives CDR1 MDHEN, CDR2 SYDVKM. CDR3 length equals 16 residues. The full variable domain, rest sourced from reference TRBV28 and TRBJ2-1, is DVKVTQSSRYLVKRTGEKVFLECVQDMDHENMFWYRQDPGLGLRLIYFSYDVKMKEKGDIPEGYSVSREKKERFSLILESASTNQTSMYLCASSNLAGGRPNEQFFGPGTRLTVL.

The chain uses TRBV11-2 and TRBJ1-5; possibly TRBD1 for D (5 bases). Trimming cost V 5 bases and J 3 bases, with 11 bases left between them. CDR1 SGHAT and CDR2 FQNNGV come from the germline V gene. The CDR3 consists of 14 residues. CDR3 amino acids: CASSSRDLNQPQHF. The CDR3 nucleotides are TGTGCCAGCAGCAGCCGGGACCTCAATCAGCCCCAGCATTTT.

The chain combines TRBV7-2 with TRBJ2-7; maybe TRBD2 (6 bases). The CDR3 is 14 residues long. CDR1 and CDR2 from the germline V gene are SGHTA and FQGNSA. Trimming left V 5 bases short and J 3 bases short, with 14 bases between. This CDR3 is CASSPGGPNYEQYF. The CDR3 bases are TGTGCCAGCAGCCCCGGGGGACCAAACTACGAGCAGTACTTC.

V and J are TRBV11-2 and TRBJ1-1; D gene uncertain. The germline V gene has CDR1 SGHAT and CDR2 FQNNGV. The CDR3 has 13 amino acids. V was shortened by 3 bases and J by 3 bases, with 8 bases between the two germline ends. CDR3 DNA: TGTGCCAGCAGCTTGCAGACCCACACTGAAGCTTTCTTT. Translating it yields CASSLQTHTEAFF. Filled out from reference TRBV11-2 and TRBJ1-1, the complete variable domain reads EAGVAQSPRYKIIEKRQSVAFWCNPISGHATLYWYQQILGQGPKLLIQFQNNGVVDDSQLPKDRFSAERLKGVDSTLKIQPAKLEDSAVYLCASSLQTHTEAFFGQGTRLTVV.

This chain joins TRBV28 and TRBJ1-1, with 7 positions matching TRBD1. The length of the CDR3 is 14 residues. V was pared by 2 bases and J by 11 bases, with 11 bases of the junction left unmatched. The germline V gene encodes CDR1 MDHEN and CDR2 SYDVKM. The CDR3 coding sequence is TGTGCCAGCAGTTTACTCTCGACAGGGTCGAAGGCTTTCTTT. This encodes CASSLLSTGSKAFF. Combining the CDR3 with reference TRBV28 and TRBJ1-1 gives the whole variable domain DVKVTQSSRYLVKRTGEKVFLECVQDMDHENMFWYRQDPGLGLRLIYFSYDVKMKEKGDIPEGYSVSREKKERFSLILESASTNQTSMYLCASSLLSTGSKAFFGQGTRLTVV.

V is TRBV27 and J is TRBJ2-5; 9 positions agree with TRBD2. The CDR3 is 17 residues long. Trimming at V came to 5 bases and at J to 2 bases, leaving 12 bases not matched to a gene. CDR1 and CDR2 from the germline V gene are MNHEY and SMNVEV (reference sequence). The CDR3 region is CASSPSSTSGPQETQYF. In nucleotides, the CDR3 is TGTGCCAGCAGTCCCAGCTCGACTAGCGGACCTCAAGAGACCCAGTACTTC.

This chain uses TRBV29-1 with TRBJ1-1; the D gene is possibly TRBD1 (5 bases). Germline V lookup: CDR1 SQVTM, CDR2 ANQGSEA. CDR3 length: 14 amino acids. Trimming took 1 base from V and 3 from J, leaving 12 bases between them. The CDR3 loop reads CSVEGAGRDTEAFF. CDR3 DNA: TGCAGCGTTGAAGGGGCAGGGAGGGACACTGAAGCTTTCTTT.

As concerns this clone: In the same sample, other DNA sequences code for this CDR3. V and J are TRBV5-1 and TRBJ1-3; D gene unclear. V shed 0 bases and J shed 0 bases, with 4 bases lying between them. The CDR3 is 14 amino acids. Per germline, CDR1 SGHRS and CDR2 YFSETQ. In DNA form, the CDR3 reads TGCGCCAGCAGCTTGGGGCTCTCTGGAAACACCATATATTTT. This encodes CASSLGLSGNTIYF.

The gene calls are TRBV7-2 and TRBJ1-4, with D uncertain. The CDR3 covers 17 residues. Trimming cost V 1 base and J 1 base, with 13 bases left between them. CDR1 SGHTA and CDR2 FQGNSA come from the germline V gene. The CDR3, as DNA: TGTGCCAGCAGCTTAGGCGGTATGGGTGGAACTAATGAAAAACTGTTTTTT. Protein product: CASSLGGMGGTNEKLFF.

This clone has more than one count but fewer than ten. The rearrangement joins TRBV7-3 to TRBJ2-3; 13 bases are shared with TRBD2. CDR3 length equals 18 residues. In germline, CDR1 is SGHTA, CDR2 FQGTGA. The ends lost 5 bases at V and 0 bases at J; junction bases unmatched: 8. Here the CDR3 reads CASSTTGTSGASTDTQYF. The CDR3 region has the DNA TGTGCCAGCAGCACGACCGGGACTAGCGGGGCTAGCACAGATACGCAGTATTTT.

The CDR3, as DNA: TGTGCCAGCAGCCAAGGCGGGGCGACAGATACGCAGTATTTT. It encodes CASSQGGATDTQYF. The chain links TRBV4-2 to TRBJ2-3; TRBD2 is a possible D gene (6 bases). The germline CDR1 and CDR2 sequences are LGHNA and YNFKEQ. CDR3 length: 14 residues. The ends were cut back, 1 base at V and 3 bases at J, with 8 bases in the middle.

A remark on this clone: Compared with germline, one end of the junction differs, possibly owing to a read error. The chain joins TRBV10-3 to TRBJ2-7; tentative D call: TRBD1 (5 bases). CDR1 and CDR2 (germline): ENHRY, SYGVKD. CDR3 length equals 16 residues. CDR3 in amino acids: CAISKSPQGESYEQYF. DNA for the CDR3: TGTGCCATCAGTAAGTCTCCTCAGGGTGAGTCCTACGAGCAGTACTTC.

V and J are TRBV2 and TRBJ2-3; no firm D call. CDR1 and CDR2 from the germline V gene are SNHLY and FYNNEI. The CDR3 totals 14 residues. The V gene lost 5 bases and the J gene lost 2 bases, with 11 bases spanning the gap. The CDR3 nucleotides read TGTGCCAGCAGTTTGGAGCGCACCACAGATACGCAGTATTTT. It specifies CASSLERTTDTQYF.

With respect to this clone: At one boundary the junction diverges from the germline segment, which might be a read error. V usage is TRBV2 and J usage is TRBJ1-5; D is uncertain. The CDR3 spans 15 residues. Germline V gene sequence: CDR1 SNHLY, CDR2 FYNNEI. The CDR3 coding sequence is TGTGCCAACAGTACCGGACTGGTCAGCAATCAGCCCCAGCATTTT. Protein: CANSTGLVSNQPQHF.